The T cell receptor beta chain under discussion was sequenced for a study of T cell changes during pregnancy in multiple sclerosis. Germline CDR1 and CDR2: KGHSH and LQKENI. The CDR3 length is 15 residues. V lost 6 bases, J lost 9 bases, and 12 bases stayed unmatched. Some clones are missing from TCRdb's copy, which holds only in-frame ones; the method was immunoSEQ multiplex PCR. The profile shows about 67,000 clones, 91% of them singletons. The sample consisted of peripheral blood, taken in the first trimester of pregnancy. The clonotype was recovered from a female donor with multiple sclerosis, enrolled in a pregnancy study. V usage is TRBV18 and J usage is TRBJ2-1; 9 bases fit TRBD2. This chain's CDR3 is CASSPASGDWGEQFF. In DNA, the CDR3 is TGTGCCAGCTCCCCCGCTAGCGGGGACTGGGGTGAGCAGTTCTTC. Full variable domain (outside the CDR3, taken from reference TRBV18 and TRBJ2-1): NAGVMQNPRHLVRRRGQEARLRCSPMKGHSHVYWYRQLPEEGLKFMVYLQKENIIDESGMPKERFSAEFPKEGPSILRIQQVVRGDSAAYFCASSPASGDWGEQFFGPGTRLTVL.